The 27 T cell receptor beta chains below come from one sample, sequenced in a study of T cell responses to AZD1222 COVID-19 vaccine. Profiling relied on immunoSEQ multiplex PCR, and the TCRdb table lists in-frame clones only, not all of them. The sample lists about 170,000 clones, more than 90% occurring once. Sequenced material: peripheral blood, taken on day 0 of AZD1222 vaccination. The receptor set was obtained from an adult in good health.

The V gene is TRBV6-5, the J gene TRBJ2-1; D is possibly TRBD1 (6 bases). The germline V gene encodes CDR1 MNHEY and CDR2 SVGAGI. V was trimmed by 6 bases and J by 0 bases, leaving 9 bases between them. CDR3 length equals 14 residues. The CDR3 DNA reads as TGTGCCAGCAGAGGACAGAGCTCCTACAATGAGCAGTTCTTC. This sequence encodes CASRGQSSYNEQFF.

The J gene is TRBJ2-1, the V gene TRBV7-3, with 14 bases aligning to TRBD2. Germline V CDR1 and CDR2: SGHTA, FQGTGA. There are 15 residues in the CDR3. V trimming: 5 bases; J trimming: 7 bases; junction bases outside the gene matches: 4. CDR3 sequence reads: CASSLGTSGRNEQFF. CDR3 nucleotide sequence: TGTGCCAGCAGCCTTGGGACTAGCGGGAGAAATGAGCAGTTCTTC. The entire variable domain, with the rest obtained from reference TRBV7-3 and TRBJ2-1, is as follows: GAGVSQTPSNKVTEKGKYVELRCDPISGHTALYWYRQSLGQGPEFLIYFQGTGAADDSGLPNDRFFAVRPEGSVSTLKIQRTERGDSAVYLCASSLGTSGRNEQFFGPGTRLTVL.

The CDR3 nucleotides are TGCGCCAGCAGCTTGGAGGGACACTCCCGTGGCTACACCTTC. It yields the protein CASSLEGHSRGYTF. V gene TRBV5-1 combines with J gene TRBJ1-2; D possibly corresponds to TRBD1 (6 bases). CDR3 size: 14 residues. Looked up from germline, CDR1 is SGHRS and CDR2 is YFSETQ. V was pared by 0 bases and J by 7 bases, with 13 bases between.

This clone was seen only a few times. V is TRBV27 and J is TRBJ2-1, with unresolved D. Looked up from germline, CDR1 is MNHEY and CDR2 is SMNVEV (reference sequence). V was trimmed by 4 bases and J by 6 bases, leaving 4 bases between them. There are 11 residues in the CDR3. CDR3 in amino acids: CASSYINEQFF. In DNA, the CDR3 is TGTGCCAGCAGTTATATCAATGAGCAGTTCTTC.

This CDR3 is CASSPPGGLVNTGELFF. In nucleotides, the CDR3 is TGTGCCAGCTCACCACCGGGTGGACTAGTGAACACCGGGGAGCTGTTTTTT. The chain recombines TRBV18 with TRBJ2-2, with 7 bases lining up with TRBD2. The CDR3 extends over 17 amino acids. Germline CDR1 is KGHSH and CDR2 is LQKENI. V trimming: 0 bases; J trimming: 1 base; junction bases outside the gene matches: 5.

The J gene is TRBJ2-3, the V gene TRBV13; perhaps TRBD2 as D (5 bases). The CDR3 spans 14 residues. Germline CDR1 PRHDT, CDR2 FYEKMQ (reference sequence). Deletions cut 1 base from V and 4 bases from J, with 9 bases between. For the CDR3, the DNA is TGTGCCAGCAGCTTAGTGGGGAGCCCAGATACGCAGTATTTT. This codes for CASSLVGSPDTQYF.

V is TRBV11-2 and J is TRBJ1-5, with D unresolved. CDR1 and CDR2 from the germline V gene are SGHAT and FQNNGV. The CDR3 loop spans 14 amino acids. Trimming removed 1 base at V and 0 bases at J, with 4 bases between. The CDR3 region is CASSLVSSNQPQHF. DNA of the CDR3: TGTGCCAGCAGCTTAGTCAGTAGCAATCAGCCCCAGCATTTT.

The genes are TRBV7-3 and TRBJ2-1, with TRBD2 identical over 8 bases. This CDR3 region has 16 residues. Germline trimming cut 5 bases from V and 9 bases from J; bases unmatched to any gene: 15. Germline CDR1 is SGHTA and CDR2 is FQGTGA. CDR3 sequence (DNA): TGTGCCAGCAGCCTTACCGCGGGGGGCGGAATTGGTGAGCAGTTCTTC. Residues: CASSLTAGGGIGEQFF.

The V call is TRBV5-1, the J call TRBJ1-1; D possibly corresponds to TRBD1 (6 bases). The CDR3 is made up of 15 amino acids. CDR1 is SGHRS and CDR2 is YFSETQ in the germline V gene. Trimming left V 3 bases short and J 5 bases short, with 17 bases between. The CDR3 DNA reads as TGCGCCAGCAGCTGGGGGGACATGGCCGGTACTGAAGCTTTCTTT. Translation gives CASSWGDMAGTEAFF.

The chain links TRBV7-3 to TRBJ1-1, with no clear D. The V end was cut by 4 bases, the J end by 4 bases, with 10 bases between. The CDR3 is 13 residues long. Germline loops: CDR1 SGHTA, CDR2 FQGTGA. The chain's CDR3 is CASSYGGATEAFF. The CDR3 DNA follows: TGTGCCAGCAGCTATGGTGGTGCCACTGAAGCTTTCTTT.

The chain joins TRBV6-5 to TRBJ1-1; TRBD1 matches at 7 bases. The V and J ends lost 4 bases and 5 bases, in that order; junction bases with no gene match: 7. Germline values: CDR1 MNHEY, CDR2 SVGAGI. The CDR3 is 14 residues long. The CDR3 spells CASSFSGGGTEAFF. CDR3 in DNA: TGTGCCAGCAGTTTCTCAGGGGGGGGGACTGAAGCTTTCTTT.

The chain links TRBV27 to TRBJ2-3; no reliable D call. Germline loops: CDR1 MNHEY, CDR2 SMNVEV (reference sequence). The length of the CDR3 is 13 residues. The ends were cut back, 2 bases at V and 1 base at J, with 4 bases in the middle. This chain's CDR3 is CASSLTRTDTQYF. In DNA, the CDR3 is TGTGCCAGCAGTTTAACCCGCACAGATACGCAGTATTTT.

This clone was detected only once. The chain employs TRBV3-1 (or the pseudogene TRBV3-2) and TRBJ1-5, with D possibly TRBD1 on 5 matching bases. The germline V and J ends were trimmed by 3 bases and 11 bases, with 11 bases remaining between them. The CDR3 length is 12 residues. CDR1 and CDR2 from the germline V gene are LGHDT and YNNKEL (reference sequence). CDR3 nucleotide sequence: TGTGCCAGCAGCCAGGGGCATCGGGCCCAGCATTTT. This codes for CASSQGHRAQHF.

The chain recombines TRBV6-2 or TRBV6-3 with TRBJ1-6; the D is unclear. The CDR3 is 13 amino acids. Germline CDR1 and CDR2: MNHEY and SVGEGT. Trimming pared 2 bases from V and 9 bases from J, leaving 8 bases between. CDR3 coding DNA: TGTGCCAGCAGTTACGTCGAGGGTTCACCCCTCCACTTT. Translating gives CASSYVEGSPLHF.

This chain connects TRBV11-3 to TRBJ2-7; 7 bases agree with TRBD1. The germline CDR1 and CDR2 sequences are SGHNT and YENEEA. The CDR3 consists of 15 residues. The trim removed 4 bases at V and 3 bases at J, leaving 9 bases unmatched. CDR3 loop: CASSSGQLGDYEQYF. The CDR3 DNA reads as TGTGCCAGCAGCTCGGGACAGCTTGGGGACTACGAGCAGTACTTC.

This chain joins TRBV19 and TRBJ1-5; 7 bases align to TRBD1. The CDR3 sequence is 15 residues long. Germline-derived CDR1 and CDR2 are LNHDA and SQIVND (reference sequence). The V and J ends lost 6 bases and 2 bases, in that order; junction bases with no gene match: 7. CDR3 coding DNA: TGTGCCAGTAGCCGGGACAGAAGGGGCAATCAGCCCCAGCATTTT. Its translation: CASSRDRRGNQPQHF. Combining the CDR3 with reference TRBV19 and TRBJ1-5 gives the whole variable domain DGGITQSPKYLFRKEGQNVTLSCEQNLNHDAMYWYRQDPGQGLRLIYYSQIVNDFQKGDIAEGYSVSREKKESFPLTVTSAQKNPTAFYLCASSRDRRGNQPQHFGDGTRLSIL.

The chain links TRBV11-2 to TRBJ1-2, with a possible D match to TRBD1 (5 bases). Germline-derived CDR1 and CDR2 are SGHAT and FQNNGV. V was clipped by 5 bases and J by 5 bases, with 15 bases between them. This CDR3 region has 14 residues. CDR3 in DNA: TGTGCCAGCAGCACCATGACAGTACGGTATGGCTACACCTTC. Encoded protein: CASSTMTVRYGYTF.

This CDR3 is CASSLPGQGAKNIQYF. CDR3 in DNA: TGTGCCAGCAGCTTACCCGGACAGGGGGCCAAAAACATTCAGTACTTC. The rearrangement links TRBV7-2 to TRBJ2-4; 9 bases are shared with TRBD1. This CDR3 region has 16 residues. The germline V gene encodes CDR1 SGHTA and CDR2 FQGNSA. Trimming removed 2 bases from V and 1 base from J; junction bases left unmatched: 3.

This clone has more than one count but fewer than ten. V usage is TRBV15 and J usage is TRBJ1-5; TRBD1 is a possible D gene (5 bases). CDR1 and CDR2 (germline): LNHNV, YYDKDF (reference sequence). This CDR3 comprises 15 residues. The ends were cut back, 1 base at V and 7 bases at J, with 14 bases in the middle. CDR3 sequence: CATSRATGRGQPQHF. The CDR3, as DNA: TGTGCCACCAGCAGAGCCACAGGAAGGGGACAGCCCCAGCATTTT.

V is TRBV6-2 or TRBV6-3 and J is TRBJ2-7; D gene ambiguous. Trimming took off 2 bases at V and 2 bases at J, with 16 bases between the two ends. CDR3 length: 16 residues. CDR1 is MNHEY and CDR2 is SVGEGT in the germline V gene. CDR3 DNA: TGTGCCAGCAGTTACCTCGAGGTAGCTCAGACCTACGAGCAGTACTTC. As protein: CASSYLEVAQTYEQYF.

The chain recombines TRBV7-9 with TRBJ2-5; no clear D gene. The CDR3 length is 14 residues. Germline lookup yields CDR1 SEHNR and CDR2 FQNEAQ (reference sequence). V was cut by 4 bases and J by 6 bases, with 15 bases left in between. CDR3 protein: CASSSRQDGKTQYF. CDR3 sequence (DNA): TGTGCCAGCAGCTCCCGCCAAGACGGAAAGACCCAGTACTTC.

The chain uses TRBV5-8 and TRBJ2-1; D unresolved. Per the germline V gene, CDR1 is SGHTS and CDR2 is YDEGEE. V lost 3 bases and J 10 bases, leaving 11 bases between the germline ends. CDR3 length: 12 amino acids. The CDR3 DNA follows: TGTGCCAGCAGCTCGGACCTTTCGGAGCAGTTCTTC. Protein sequence: CASSSDLSEQFF.

In DNA, the CDR3 is TGCGCCAGCAGCTTGGGGGCCACCCGCACAGATACGCAGTATTTT. It yields the protein CASSLGATRTDTQYF. The genes are TRBV5-1 and TRBJ2-3; the D is unclear. The CDR3 covers 15 residues. With 0 bases removed from V and 1 base from J, the gap between germline ends came to 9 bases. CDR1 and CDR2 from the germline V gene are SGHRS and YFSETQ. Filled out from reference TRBV5-1 and TRBJ2-3, the complete variable domain reads KAGVTQTPRYLIKTRGQQVTLSCSPISGHRSVSWYQQTPGQGLQFLFEYFSETQRNKGNFPGRFSGRQFSNSRSEMNVSTLELGDSALYLCASSLGATRTDTQYFGPGTRLTVL.

The J gene is TRBJ2-1, the V gene TRBV29-1; D is possibly TRBD2 (7 bases). The CDR3 contains 14 residues. Germline V gene data show CDR1 as SQVTM and CDR2 as ANQGSEA. V was cut by 6 bases and J by 4 bases, with 16 bases left in between. The CDR3 loop reads CSVCWRGRYNEQFF. The CDR3 coding sequence is TGCAGCGTCTGCTGGCGGGGGCGGTACAATGAGCAGTTCTTC.

The V gene is TRBV6-5, the J gene TRBJ2-1; 11 nucleotides match TRBD1. The germline V gene encodes CDR1 MNHEY and CDR2 SVGAGI. CDR3 length equals 15 residues. After removal of 7 bases from V and 1 base from J, the junction contained 3 bases not matched to a gene. CDR3 loop: CASKGDRGSYNEQFF. The DNA of the CDR3 is TGTGCCAGCAAAGGGGACAGGGGGTCCTACAATGAGCAGTTCTTC.

The chain couples TRBV6-4 to TRBJ1-1; perhaps TRBD1 as D (6 bases). The CDR3 consists of 13 residues. V was cut by 5 bases and J by 3 bases, with 10 bases left in between. Germline V gene data show CDR1 as MRHNA and CDR2 as SNTAGT. The CDR3 DNA reads as TGTGCCAGCAGTTTAAACAGGGACACTGAAGCTTTCTTT. Amino acids: CASSLNRDTEAFF.

The rearrangement links TRBV7-6 to TRBJ2-5; D may be TRBD2 (5 bases). Germline lookup yields CDR1 SGHVS and CDR2 FNYEAQ. The CDR3 runs 17 residues. V shed 0 bases and J shed 1 base, with 15 bases lying between them. CDR3 nucleotides: TGTGCCAGCAGCTTAGCCAGCGAGAGGGTGGGCCAAGAGACCCAGTACTTC. It specifies CASSLASERVGQETQYF.